This record looks at one TCR beta chain sequence and its context. This clone was seen a handful of times. Its antigen remains undetermined. One base away there is no much larger clone; base qualities are not given. This record belongs to a study of cytomegalovirus exposure and HLA in healthy donors (dated by TCRdb to 2016 to 2017). Context from the whole study: An earlier analysis of approximately 640 of the donors reported 250 to 300 Gb of sequence data and 100 million to 130 million unique TCR beta sequences from about 200 million T cells. About 330 gigabases of sequencing data and 70 million to 100 million unique TCR sequences made up an early release that covered 500 to 650 HLA-typed donors. Among the roughly 400 genotyped donors, approximately 82% belonged to the genetic ancestry cluster associated with self-reported Caucasian donors. The aim of the study was to test whether cataloging public T cell receptors could identify signatures of past pathogen exposure. The study used immunosequencing to profile the T cell repertoires of 666 subjects and linked those repertoires to cytomegalovirus serostatus. A separate validation cohort of about 110 different subjects was used in addition to the roughly 700-subject first cohort. To predict cytomegalovirus infection status, the study brought together high-throughput TCR immunosequencing, statistical association of individual TCRs with disease status, and machine learning. To study patterns of TCR occurrence, a later analysis re-analyzed previously published TCR beta repertoires from 500 to 850 donors and added high-resolution HLA genotyping. The later analysis used no new phenotypic data to find candidate immune exposures, relying instead on TCR beta sequences and their occurrence across donors. In an earlier analysis of 550 to 700 of the donors, high-throughput TCR beta sequencing was used to judge whether each TCR beta V gene segment behaved as functional or pseudogenic. Donor age, sex, ethnicity and CMV serostatus were compiled alongside the repertoire data. A later genetic analysis took genome-wide SNP genotypes for about three fifths of the roughly 670 donors and used that subset as a discovery cohort. Every repertoire in the discovery cohort had been generated on one and the same sequencing platform. Both class I and class II loci were covered by HLA typing, at four-digit resolution. The number of typed donors differed by locus: roughly 629-640 for A, B, C, DRB1 and DQB1; 522 for DQA1; roughly 600 for DPA1; and roughly 490 for DPB1. Several DR-DQ haplotypes were treated as single units for association and clustering because of strong linkage in the cohort. Across 300 to 400 genotyped donors of the cohort, an average of roughly 250,000 unique TCR beta nucleotide sequences per donor were sequenced, and approximately 17% of those sequences were non-productive.

Receptor amplification or capture employed the immunoSEQ multiplex PCR assay. A mixture of 60 forward primers for TCR Vbeta segments and 13 reverse primers for TCR Jbeta segments was used in the multiplex PCR. Amplification of the CDR3 region of rearranged TCR beta genes was performed with a multiplex PCR assay on genomic DNA. On the Illumina HiSeq System, the amplified TCR beta libraries were sequenced as 87-base-pair reads. In the authors' own workflow: A later analysis tallied 75 million to 95 million unique TCR beta chains across the 666 repertoires, and about 12 million of those chains were shared by two or more donors. To remove PCR and sequencing errors, raw reads were error-corrected and collapsed into unique sequences using a nearest-neighbor algorithm that merged closely related sequences. CDR3 sequences were aligned to IMGT reference sequences to assign V, D and J gene segments. For a sequence to be retained, a match of at least six nucleotides to both a V gene segment and a J gene segment was required. A rearrangement counted as productive if the CDR3 had no stop codons and remained in frame with V and J, and every other rearrangement counted as non-productive. Following IMGT convention, CDR3 was defined as the stretch from the second conserved V-encoded cysteine up to the conserved J-encoded phenylalanine. The earlier analysis of about 530 of the donors excluded any sequence lacking an unambiguous match to a single V gene segment. An earlier analysis of 587 of the donors called V segments functional above 56.7% productive rearrangements and segregating when the between-donor standard deviation exceeded 5%. A statistical classification framework was built for diagnosing cytomegalovirus status from the catalog of TCR beta chain sequences. V and J gene assignment, in a later analysis, came from comparing TCR nucleotide sequences with IMGT/GENE-DB human TR gene sequences. The TCRdist pipeline was used in a later analysis to assign CDR3 sequences and most-parsimonious VDJ recombination scenarios. In a later analysis, every TCR beta chain was defined by the combination of its CDR3 amino acid sequence and its V-gene family, and reads without a unique V-gene family were dropped. To address suspected cross-contamination and a sequencing artifact, a later analysis removed 450 to 700 highly shared, low-generation-probability nucleotide sequences. A later analysis calculated a clonal expansion index for each public chain from normalized within-repertoire ranks of inferred template counts. A later analysis computed generation probabilities with a VDJ recombination model fitted to out-of-frame rearrangements, and checked the results against IGoR. A later analysis scored TCR-TCR, TCR-HLA and TCR-CMV co-occurrence with hypergeometric tests, applying a repertoire-size bias correction to TCR pairs. In a later analysis, false discovery rates were estimated by permuting HLA or CMV assignments 20 times. In a later analysis, co-occurring TCRs were grouped with DBSCAN, and TCRdist sequence similarity was added when clustering was performed within HLA-allele-positive subsets. Co-occurrence clustering excluded repertoires with fewer than 30,000 or more than 120,000 public chains, plus five with anomalous nucleotide sharing. TCRdb took over this immuneACCESS table, retaining in-frame rearrangements with V and J assigned. Such tables are incomplete; in checked studies, under half of the missing clones stem from an unresolved V gene, and the remainder is unexplained. The DNA gave D and trimming, while V, J and clone size come from that table. The table for this sample lists tens of thousands of clones; less than 65% of them were counted only once. 6% to 6.5% of the sample comes from the top ten.

Points the paper makes about the study in general: In an earlier analysis of roughly 560 of the donors, most TCR beta V segments were observed in productive rearrangements about 87% or about 30% of the time, broadly matching IMGT annotations. The presence/absence analyses assumed that sequencing depth was roughly uniform across donors, and that assumption may not be true. Compared with the roughly 700-donor mean, donors in an Asian-associated ancestry cluster had fewer N-insertions in productive TCRs, according to a later genetic analysis. Some IMGT-functional V segments, including TRBV6-2 and TRBV6-3, could not be told apart with the 87-base-pair reads, so those segments were excluded. The classifier was reported to diagnose cytomegalovirus status with high specificity and sensitivity in both the original and validation cohorts. A further reported finding was that TCR beta sequences accurately predicted the HLA-A and HLA-B alleles for most subjects in the first cohort. Three of the identified cytomegalovirus-associated TCR beta chains were confirmed in vitro to be specific for cytomegalovirus antigens. While some public TCRs were present in many individuals, most TCR sequences turned up only very rarely across donors. Strong co-occurrence of HLA alleles, especially DR and DQ, made assigning TCR associations to individual alleles difficult. This cohort had only TCR beta chains sequenced, and the lack of alpha or paired-chain data limited which features could be detected. According to the authors, the approach could potentially be generalized to other disease states and immunological phenotypes. According to a later analysis, parvovirus B19, influenza, CMV and Epstein-Barr virus appeared linked to several top co-occurrence clusters. The earlier analysis of about 600 of the donors excluded some 15 rarely observed V segments, including chromosome 9 orphons, because counts were too low. According to a later analysis, most CMV-associated TCR beta chains appeared to be HLA-restricted, and the HLA associations seemed to be driven largely by CMV exposure. Specific HLA alleles were associated with roughly 16,000 TCR beta sequences at a false discovery rate of 0.05 in a later analysis. An association between a missense DCLRE1C variant and V-gene and J-gene trimming of TCR beta chains was found in a later genetic analysis and replicated in an independent cohort. A later analysis found that HLA-associated TCR beta chains were more clonally expanded and had lower generation probabilities than equally common non-associated chains. A cluster of highly shared sequence variants was judged likely to be a technical artifact of the sequencing pipeline. For the cohort, immune exposure information was limited to CMV serostatus. Linkage disequilibrium might explain the correlated functional status among segregating V segments, but an unknown experimental factor could not be excluded. A later analysis found that TCR association rates varied across HLA loci, with DRB1 alleles showing the most associated TCRs and HLA-C alleles the fewest. Because HLA typing was unavailable for some donors at each locus, only the typed subset was used in association tests. The study listed around 160 TCR beta chains as associated with cytomegalovirus.

The CDR3, cysteine through phenylalanine, is 13 amino acids long. Only the CDR3 portion is preserved as DNA: 39 bases, with reading frame beginning at the first base. Via the germline V gene, CDR1 is MGHRA and CDR2 YSYEKL. V gives up 4 bases and J gives up 5 bases, and the segment between their germline ends measures 8 bases. The cohort consisted of 666 healthy bone marrow donors. Cohort members were all nominally healthy when sampled, although unrecorded immune exposures were likely present. The donor tested CMV seronegative and was one of the 352 seronegative cohort members. Each donor provided a peripheral blood sample, and peripheral blood mononuclear cells were used for TCR beta sequencing. The Qiagen DNeasy Blood Extraction Kit was used to extract genomic DNA from the blood cell samples.

The TCR sequence derives from a woman in her 30s in good health and CMV-seronegative. Recombination connected TRBV4-1 to TRBJ1-4, with no confident D gene call. Source material: PBMCs. The DNA sequence is as follows: TGCGCCAGCAGCCGCTGGGCGAATGAAAAACTGTTTTTT. This sequence encodes CASSRWANEKLFF.